A single sample is the source of the 9 T cell receptor beta chains below, sequenced in a study of T cells in Graves' hyperthyroidism and ophthalmopathy. Using RNA transcripts as the source, TCR beta CDR3 regions were amplified. The TCR CDR3 was amplified in a first-round RT-PCR using the HTBI primer set. TCRdb re-analysed the multiplex PCR reads in MiXCR, keeping a single row per CDR3 protein. The sample yields roughly 180,000 distinct CDR3 sequences, around 8.9% seen once. The sample taken for sequencing was blood. Receptor source: a woman between 18 and 30 years old with Graves' hyperthyroidism that later progressed to Graves' ophthalmopathy.

The chain uses TRBV13 and TRBJ2-5, with 8 bases matching TRBD1. V dropped 5 bases and J dropped 5; count of bases not matched to a gene: 10. Germline V gene lookup returns CDR1 PRHDT and CDR2 FYEKMQ (reference sequence). The CDR3 is 15 residues long. The DNA for the CDR3 is TGTGCCAGCAGCGAGGGACAGGAAAGGGAGGAGACCCAGTACTTC. Protein sequence: CASSEGQEREETQYF.

This clonotype was detected ten times or more. This rearrangement joins TRBV5-1 to TRBJ2-3, with a possible D match to TRBD1 (6 bases). The CDR3 loop spans 14 amino acids. The V end lost 4 bases, the J end lost 2 bases, and 11 bases lay between the germline ends. CDR1 SGHRS and CDR2 YFSETQ come from the germline V gene. CDR3 sequence: CASSQGQFTDTQYF. DNA for the CDR3: TGCGCCAGCAGCCAAGGACAGTTCACAGATACGCAGTATTTT.

This clonotype was seen at least ten times. The chain is built from TRBV5-8 and TRBJ2-5, with 8 positions matching TRBD1. Germline lookup yields CDR1 SGHTS and CDR2 YDEGEE. The CDR3 is 14 residues long. The ends lost 0 bases at V and 7 bases at J; junction bases unmatched: 5. The CDR3 sequence: CASSLAGGAGTQYF. For the CDR3, the DNA is TGTGCCAGCAGCTTGGCAGGGGGCGCCGGGACCCAGTACTTC.

The chain couples TRBV12-3 or TRBV12-4 to TRBJ1-1; TRBD1 agrees at 9 bases. The ends lost 5 bases at V and 11 bases at J; junction bases unmatched: 6. The CDR3 totals 12 residues. The DNA of the CDR3 is TGTGCCAGCAGTATCCCTGGACAGGGGGCTTTCTTT. This gives the protein CASSIPGQGAFF.

This clonotype was picked up many times. The CDR3 protein is CATGQDPEAFF. The CDR3 DNA reads TGTGCCACCGGACAGGATCCTGAAGCTTTCTTT. The chain is built from TRBV24-1 and TRBJ1-1, with TRBD1 matching 7 bases. Germline V gene lookup returns CDR1 KGHDR and CDR2 SFDVKD. The ends lost 9 bases at V and 6 bases at J; junction bases unmatched: 3. The CDR3 runs to 11 residues.

This clonotype was recorded many times. The chain carries TRBV6-2 or TRBV6-3 and TRBJ2-3; D is undetermined. The germline gives CDR1 MNHEY, CDR2 SVGEGT. Trimming removed 7 bases from V and 3 bases from J, with 5 bases in between. The CDR3 loop spans 11 amino acids. CDR3 in DNA: TGTGCCAGCACCGGAACAGATACGCAGTATTTT. This codes for CASTGTDTQYF.

This clonotype has ten or more counts. The chain carries TRBV5-5 and TRBJ2-7, with 11 bases aligning to TRBD2. Germline V gives CDR1 SGHKS, CDR2 YYEKEE (reference sequence). The V segment lost 3 bases and the J segment 2 bases; nucleotides outside the gene matches: 7. CDR3 length: 16 residues. CDR3 amino acids: CASSSTSGGSPYEQYF. CDR3 DNA sequence: TGTGCCAGCAGCTCTACTAGCGGGGGTTCTCCCTACGAGCAGTACTTC.

The sample holds many counts of this clonotype. The chain uses TRBV7-3 and TRBJ2-2; possible D gene TRBD2, 6 bases. The CDR3 spans 16 residues. The V gene lost 1 base and the J gene lost 0 bases, with 9 bases spanning the gap. Germline CDR1 SGHTA, CDR2 FQGTGA. The CDR3 loop reads CASSLIGLPNTGELFF. The CDR3 DNA reads TGTGCCAGCAGCTTAATTGGACTACCGAACACCGGGGAGCTGTTTTTT.

This clonotype has at least ten counts. The chain employs TRBV20-1 and TRBJ2-7; D is ambiguous. The V end lost 5 bases, the J end lost 2 bases, and 10 bases lay between the germline ends. Per germline, CDR1 DFQATT and CDR2 SNEGSKA (reference sequence). The CDR3 totals 12 residues. CDR3 DNA sequence: TGCAGTGCTTCAGGAGAGGCCTACGAGCAGTACTTC. Its protein is CSASGEAYEQYF.